These T cell receptor beta chains were read from a single sample in a study of human T cells and chemical hapten exposure. TCRdb recomputed calls from the 5' RACE reads with MiXCR, one row per CDR3 protein. Of approximately 110,000 distinct CDR3 sequences listed, more than 15% were seen once; the top ten hold approximately 2.8%. Every receptor here comes from a human donor in good health. Both conserved end residues are trimmed from each CDR3.

j_call	v_call	cdr3_aa
TRBJ2-1	TRBV24-1	ATSEVAGHNEQF
TRBJ1-2	TRBV28	ASSGGQDLRGYT
TRBJ2-7	TRBV2	ASSPSGSYEQY
TRBJ2-3	TRBV5-4	ASTRVGGTDTQY
TRBJ2-5	TRBV6-5	ASSYPGGPKTQY
TRBJ2-5	TRBV21-1	ASSPRQGEETQY
TRBJ1-1	TRBV7-2	ASSPRTGSNTEAF
TRBJ2-5	TRBV7-3	ASSPGAQETQY
TRBJ2-1	TRBV30	AWSQTNEQF
TRBJ2-1	TRBV27	TSSIGTSGRGDEQF
TRBJ1-1	TRBV29-1	SVEQQYTEAF
TRBJ1-3	TRBV6-5	ASKSLGNTIY
TRBJ2-7	TRBV20-1	SVVTTETYEQY
TRBJ1-1	TRBV7-9	ASSPPGPRSDSTEAF
TRBJ2-7	TRBV12-3/TRBV12-4	ASSTGDFSYEQY
TRBJ2-3	TRBV29-1	SVEGGSGKVTDTQY
TRBJ1-1	TRBV9	ASSVEVQGDTEAF
TRBJ2-1	TRBV18	ASSQITQGYNEQF
TRBJ2-6	TRBV11-2	ASSLSLHSGANVLT
TRBJ2-1	TRBV5-5	ASSSGPAGAAYNEQF
TRBJ2-1	TRBV4-2	ASSQGEPSGLSSYNEQF
TRBJ2-7	TRBV18	ASSLASGGETYEQY
TRBJ2-3	TRBV29-1	SVATGSKDTQY
TRBJ2-6	TRBV12-3/TRBV12-4	ASSDTGGAGANVLT
TRBJ2-3	TRBV2	ASSSSLPRGDTQY
TRBJ2-3	TRBV6-5	ASTEYSGTDTQY
TRBJ2-3	TRBV28	ASSSPGLPTSTDTQY
TRBJ1-5	TRBV28	ASTLGQGVNQPQH
TRBJ2-7	TRBV29-1	SVGGTGSYEQY
TRBJ2-1	TRBV30	AWSGSSYNEQF
TRBJ1-5	TRBV11-3	ASSLGGDSNQPQH
TRBJ1-4	TRBV2	ASSLELVRATNEKLF
TRBJ1-6	TRBV30	AWSLPTGTGNSPLH
TRBJ1-2	TRBV10-1	ASRTLWTESNYGDT
TRBJ1-5	TRBV7-8	ASSLGGRGQGHQPQH
TRBJ2-3	TRBV6-4	ASSAKGSTDTQY
TRBJ2-4	TRBV5-4	ASSQQNQDIQY
TRBJ1-6	TRBV7-9	ASSLNSYSPLH
TRBJ1-5	TRBV12-3/TRBV12-4	ASSFSRGVVNQPQH
TRBJ2-7	TRBV29-1	SVVAGAAYEQY
TRBJ1-5	TRBV11-1	ASSLDRGSGQPQH
TRBJ1-2	TRBV27	ASSLRGGDYGYT
TRBJ1-1	TRBV12-3/TRBV12-4	ASSLLFERREQGIQAEAF
TRBJ2-1	TRBV11-1	ASSLGQPSYNEQF
TRBJ2-1	TRBV5-4	ASSLEGGPYNEQF
TRBJ2-3	TRBV5-1	ASSLHDYPGGADTQY
TRBJ1-6	TRBV6-6	ASSQTRNNSPLH
TRBJ2-7	TRBV7-2	ASSLGPGGSLNEQY
TRBJ2-5	TRBV7-3	ASSLGGSGKETQY
TRBJ1-1	TRBV10-3	AINRGAGVDTEAF
TRBJ2-2	TRBV11-2	ASSLRGGTVNTGELF
TRBJ1-1	TRBV18	ASSPPDRGAF
TRBJ2-3	TRBV7-2	ASSPISALAGVLGDTQY
TRBJ1-4	TRBV2	ASYDPGQSYEKLF
TRBJ1-2	TRBV6-5	ASRSGRAPNYGYT
TRBJ2-5	TRBV3-1	ASSRGTDPQETQY
TRBJ1-3	TRBV29-1	SGRGLGNTIY